These 28 T cell receptor beta chains originate from one sample sequenced in a study of blood T cell repertoires in COVID-19. The protocol was immunoSEQ multiplex PCR, while the TCRdb copy is restricted to in-frame clones and leaves out a portion. The sample has about 250,000 clones, 65% to 90% seen once. The specimen sequenced was peripheral blood. These receptors were obtained from a woman aged 70-85 years with acute or convalescent COVID-19.

The chain carries TRBV7-9 and TRBJ1-3, with TRBD1 identical over 8 bases. Trimming at V came to 3 bases and at J to 4 bases, leaving 2 bases not matched to a gene. The CDR3 consists of 14 residues. Germline-derived CDR1 and CDR2 are SEHNR and FQNEAQ (reference sequence). The DNA of the CDR3 is TGTGCCAGCAGCTTTACAGGGGGAGGAAACACCATATATTTT. Translating it yields CASSFTGGGNTIYF.

The V and J genes are TRBV10-1 and TRBJ1-1; possible D gene TRBD1, 5 bases. This CDR3 is 13 amino acids long. Trimming took 2 bases from V and 7 from J, leaving 11 bases between them. Germline CDR1 and CDR2: WNHNN and SYGVQD (reference sequence). The CDR3 coding sequence is TGCGCCAGCAGTGAGGGGACGGGGGATGAAGCTTTCTTT. Translation gives CASSEGTGDEAFF.

V gene TRBV6-1 combines with J gene TRBJ2-2, with 8 bases lining up with TRBD1. The CDR3 sequence is 14 residues long. The V segment lost 2 bases and the J segment 5 bases; nucleotides outside the gene matches: 1. The V gene's germline CDR1 is MNHNS and CDR2 SASEGT. As DNA, the CDR3 is TGTGCCAGCAGTGAACAGGGGGCTACCGGGGAGCTGTTTTTT. Its protein product is CASSEQGATGELFF.

V usage is TRBV9 and J usage is TRBJ2-1, with 7 bases aligning to TRBD1. The CDR3 consists of 15 residues. CDR1 is SGDLS, CDR2 YYNGEE, per germline. V was clipped by 3 bases and J by 6 bases; unmatched bases: 9. The CDR3, as DNA: TGTGCCAGCAGCGCGCGACAGGGCGTCCTCAATGAGCAGTTCTTC. This gives the protein CASSARQGVLNEQFF.

This clone was counted once. The chain has TRBV5-1 and TRBJ1-2; D possibly corresponds to TRBD1 (5 bases). This CDR3 has 15 residues. In germline, CDR1 is SGHRS, CDR2 YFSETQ. Trimming shortened V by 1 base and J by 3 bases, and 13 bases separated the two germline ends. Here the CDR3 DNA reads TGCGCCAGCAGCTTGTCGGGGGACGAAGACTATGGCTACACCTTC. Amino acid sequence: CASSLSGDEDYGYTF. Based on the CDR3 plus reference TRBV5-1 and TRBJ1-2, the full variable domain is KAGVTQTPRYLIKTRGQQVTLSCSPISGHRSVSWYQQTPGQGLQFLFEYFSETQRNKGNFPGRFSGRQFSNSRSEMNVSTLELGDSALYLCASSLSGDEDYGYTFGSGTRLTVV.

J is TRBJ1-2 and V is TRBV28; D remains unclear. The germline V and J ends were trimmed by 7 bases and 4 bases, with 13 bases remaining between them. This CDR3 region has 13 residues. The germline V gene has CDR1 MDHEN and CDR2 SYDVKM. CDR3 bases: TGTGCCAGCACCCCCGGTATCCGCTATGGCTACACCTTC. It yields the protein CASTPGIRYGYTF.

The J gene is TRBJ1-2, the V gene TRBV14, with D possibly matching TRBD1 (5 bases). The ends were cut back, 1 base at V and 10 bases at J, with 19 bases in the middle. CDR3 length equals 15 residues. Germline CDR1 reads SGHDN; CDR2 reads FVKESK. CDR3 amino acids: CASSQAGGTSRIYTF. For the CDR3, the DNA is TGTGCCAGCAGCCAAGCGGGGGGGACTAGTAGAATCTACACCTTC.

V and J are TRBV4-3 and TRBJ1-2; tentative D call: TRBD1 (6 bases). Trimming left V 2 bases short and J 1 base short, with 11 bases between. CDR3 length: 15 amino acids. Germline lookup yields CDR1 LGHNA and CDR2 YSLEER. CDR3 coding DNA: TGCGCCAGCAGCCAATCGCAACAGGGTAACTATGGCTACACCTTC. Translating gives CASSQSQQGNYGYTF.

J is TRBJ2-7 and V is TRBV6-5; 8 nucleotides align to TRBD1. V shed 4 bases and J 0 bases; nucleotides not matched to a gene: 2. This CDR3 spans 14 amino acids. From germline, CDR1 is MNHEY and CDR2 SVGAGI. The CDR3 coding sequence is TGTGCCAGCAGTTCCCAGGGGGCCTCCTACGAGCAGTACTTC. Translating it yields CASSSQGASYEQYF.

This chain connects TRBV19 to TRBJ2-5; no clear D. The CDR3 loop spans 14 amino acids. V was shortened by 6 bases and J by 4 bases, with 15 bases between the two germline ends. Germline loops: CDR1 LNHDA, CDR2 SQIVND (reference sequence). The CDR3 nucleotides are TGTGCCAGTAGCTTAACTATCACTACAGAGACCCAGTACTTC. This codes for CASSLTITTETQYF. The full variable domain, with the rest looked up from reference TRBV19 and TRBJ2-5, is DGGITQSPKYLFRKEGQNVTLSCEQNLNHDAMYWYRQDPGQGLRLIYYSQIVNDFQKGDIAEGYSVSREKKESFPLTVTSAQKNPTAFYLCASSLTITTETQYFGPGTRLLVL.

The chain joins TRBV29-1 to TRBJ1-5, with 9 nucleotides matching TRBD1. CDR1 and CDR2 from the germline V gene are SQVTM and ANQGSEA. The CDR3 has 16 amino acids. V gave up 4 bases and J gave up 0 bases; unmatched junction bases: 7. CDR3: CSVGDGTGSSNQPQHF. DNA of the CDR3: TGCAGCGTTGGGGACGGGACAGGGTCTAGCAATCAGCCCCAGCATTTT.

This clone was detected ten times or more. This chain joins TRBV5-1 and TRBJ2-5, with D possibly being TRBD1 (5 bases). V lost 4 bases, J lost 4 bases, and 14 bases lay in between. Germline assignment: CDR1 SGHRS and CDR2 YFSETQ. The CDR3 contains 14 residues. DNA of the CDR3: TGCGCCAGCAGCCCTCAGGGTTTCGGAGAGACCCAGTACTTC. Translated: CASSPQGFGETQYF. Looking up the rest from reference TRBV5-1 and TRBJ2-5 gives the full variable domain: KAGVTQTPRYLIKTRGQQVTLSCSPISGHRSVSWYQQTPGQGLQFLFEYFSETQRNKGNFPGRFSGRQFSNSRSEMNVSTLELGDSALYLCASSPQGFGETQYFGPGTRLLVL.

CDR3 sequence: CASSSTGIGNSPLHF. The CDR3 coding sequence is TGTGCCAGCAGCTCGACAGGGATTGGAAATTCACCCCTCCACTTT. This chain connects TRBV2 to TRBJ1-6; TRBD1 matches 7 bases. Germline values: CDR1 SNHLY, CDR2 FYNNEI. The CDR3 consists of 15 residues. J was trimmed by 7 bases and V by 6 bases; bases with no gene match: 9.

V is TRBV24-1 and J is TRBJ1-2; TRBD1 matches 7 bases. The CDR3 contains 19 residues. V dropped 5 bases and J dropped 1; count of bases not matched to a gene: 18. CDR1 is KGHDR, CDR2 SFDVKD, per germline. The CDR3 bases are TGTGCCACCAGTGTTGTTAACCGGGACAGATTTTATTATAACTATGGCTACACCTTC. Translating gives CATSVVNRDRFYYNYGYTF.

The chain couples TRBV19 to TRBJ1-5; weak D call: TRBD1 (6 bases). V was trimmed by 5 bases and J by 5 bases, leaving 13 bases between them. CDR3 length: 14 amino acids. CDR1 and CDR2 from the germline V gene are LNHDA and SQIVND (reference sequence). Here the CDR3 reads CASSLQGGDQPQHF. DNA of the CDR3: TGTGCCAGTAGTTTACAGGGAGGGGATCAGCCCCAGCATTTT. The variable domain in full, completed from reference TRBV19 and TRBJ1-5, reads DGGITQSPKYLFRKEGQNVTLSCEQNLNHDAMYWYRQDPGQGLRLIYYSQIVNDFQKGDIAEGYSVSREKKESFPLTVTSAQKNPTAFYLCASSLQGGDQPQHFGDGTRLSIL.

CDR3 in DNA: TGTGCCAGCAGCTTCCCAGATAACACTGAAGCTTTCTTT. It encodes CASSFPDNTEAFF. This rearrangement joins TRBV5-4 to TRBJ1-1; no definite D call. Germline loops: CDR1 SGHNT, CDR2 YYREEE (reference sequence). V shed 2 bases and J shed 2 bases, with 7 bases lying between them. The length of the CDR3 is 13 residues.

The rearrangement uses TRBV4-1 and TRBJ2-7, with TRBD1 identical over 7 bases. V shed 5 bases and J 2 bases; nucleotides not matched to a gene: 9. The germline V gene encodes CDR1 MGHRA and CDR2 YSYEKL. The CDR3 is 15 residues long. The CDR3: CASSFAQGQAYEQYF. The CDR3 DNA reads as TGCGCCAGCAGCTTCGCACAGGGGCAAGCCTACGAGCAGTACTTC.

This chain links TRBV4-1 with TRBJ1-4, with 7 bases fitting TRBD1. Germline CDR1 and CDR2: MGHRA and YSYEKL. The V segment lost 4 bases and the J segment 5 bases; nucleotides outside the gene matches: 10. The CDR3 sequence is 16 residues long. CDR3 sequence: CASSPQMGQLNEKLFF. Here the CDR3 DNA reads TGCGCCAGCAGCCCGCAAATGGGACAGTTGAATGAAAAACTGTTTTTT.

The J gene is TRBJ1-5, the V gene TRBV6-2 or TRBV6-3; a possible D gene is TRBD1 (6 bases). CDR1 and CDR2 (germline): MNHEY, SVGEGT. The CDR3 consists of 16 residues. The germline V and J ends were trimmed by 6 bases and 2 bases, with 17 bases remaining between them. The CDR3 protein is CASSSGQTHRNQPQHF. The CDR3 region has the DNA TGTGCCAGCAGCTCCGGACAGACTCATCGCAATCAGCCCCAGCATTTT.

The chain employs TRBV28 and TRBJ1-2, with 8 bases identical to TRBD1. Losses at the gene ends were 5 bases for V and 0 bases for J; bases not matched to a gene: 5. Germline V gene data show CDR1 as MDHEN and CDR2 as SYDVKM. CDR3 size: 15 residues. The CDR3 loop reads CASSPQDRANYGYTF. In DNA form, the CDR3 reads TGTGCCAGCAGTCCCCAGGACAGGGCTAACTATGGCTACACCTTC.

V is TRBV5-1 and J is TRBJ1-5, with a weak D call TRBD1 (5 bases). Between the trimmed V and J ends, which lost 0 bases and 8 bases, there was a span of 15 bases. The germline V gene has CDR1 SGHRS and CDR2 YFSETQ. The CDR3 length is 15 residues. The CDR3 bases are TGCGCCAGCAGCTTGGACCCAGGGTTCCTCAAGCCCCAGCATTTT. Translation gives CASSLDPGFLKPQHF.

V gene TRBV2 combines with J gene TRBJ1-1; D is perhaps TRBD1 (6 bases). This CDR3 is 14 amino acids long. Germline CDR1 reads SNHLY; CDR2 reads FYNNEI. Trimming took off 4 bases at V and 5 bases at J, with 14 bases between the two ends. The CDR3 DNA reads as TGTGCCAGCAGTGGGGGCAGGGGAAGAACTGAAGCTTTCTTT. It is translated as CASSGGRGRTEAFF.

The chain combines TRBV4-3 with TRBJ1-1, with TRBD1 as a possible D gene (5 bases). The CDR3 is 13 amino acids. Trimming left V 4 bases short and J 6 bases short, with 12 bases between. Germline V gene data show CDR1 as LGHNA and CDR2 as YSLEER. The CDR3 protein is CASSLSIGAEAFF. The CDR3 coding sequence is TGCGCCAGCAGCCTAAGCATAGGGGCTGAAGCTTTCTTT.

This chain connects TRBV7-9 to TRBJ2-2, with D tentatively TRBD2 (5 bases). With 2 bases removed from V and 6 bases from J, the gap between germline ends came to 10 bases. The germline V gene has CDR1 SEHNR and CDR2 FQNEAQ (reference sequence). The CDR3 has 14 amino acids. In DNA form, the CDR3 reads TGTGCCAGCAGCTTAAGCGGAGCGGCCGGGGAGCTGTTTTTT. Translated, it gives CASSLSGAAGELFF.

The chain has TRBV30 and TRBJ1-5; D not resolved. The CDR3 extends over 12 amino acids. The germline V gene encodes CDR1 GTSNPN and CDR2 SVGIG (reference sequence). The germline V and J ends were trimmed by 3 bases and 3 bases, with 6 bases remaining between them. The CDR3 is CAWSGYNQPQHF. CDR3 nucleotides: TGTGCCTGGAGCGGGTACAATCAGCCCCAGCATTTT.

The chain employs TRBV6-5 and TRBJ2-2; TRBD1 might be the D (6 bases). The CDR3 is made up of 15 amino acids. The V gene lost 4 bases and the J gene lost 0 bases, with 9 bases spanning the gap. From germline, CDR1 is MNHEY and CDR2 SVGAGI. CDR3 loop: CASSWTATNTGELFF. DNA for the CDR3: TGTGCCAGCAGTTGGACAGCTACGAACACCGGGGAGCTGTTTTTT.

The gene calls are TRBV6-5 and TRBJ1-6, with TRBD1 matching over 9 bases. Germline CDR1 and CDR2: MNHEY and SVGAGI. The V gene end was trimmed by 8 bases and the J gene end by 7 bases; junction bases not matched to a gene: 6. This CDR3 contains 14 residues. The CDR3 coding sequence is TGTGCCAGCCGTACACAGGGGGCCAATTCACCCCTCCACTTT. Its protein is CASRTQGANSPLHF.

V and J are TRBV7-9 and TRBJ2-3, with 7 bases that match TRBD1. J was trimmed by 5 bases and V by 4 bases; bases with no gene match: 6. Germline-derived CDR1 and CDR2 are SEHNR and FQNEAQ (reference sequence). The CDR3 has 14 amino acids. As DNA, the CDR3 is TGTGCCAGCAGCTACAGGGGATCCTTAGATACGCAGTATTTT. Translation: CASSYRGSLDTQYF.